The rows below give T cell receptor beta chains drawn from one sample of a study of PD-1 blockade in classical Hodgkin lymphoma. Some clones are missing from TCRdb's copy, which holds only in-frame ones; the method was immunoSEQ multiplex PCR. The repertoire holds tens of thousands of clones, with over 55% as singletons. The sample here was peripheral blood mononuclear cells (PBMCs), taken at baseline. The receptors stem from a human donor with classical Hodgkin lymphoma. Both conserved end residues are part of each CDR3. The D gene is left open where the match is weak. Expanded clones get a size class; other rows say once, few or many, or leave the size out.

d_call j_call v_call clone_size cdr3_length cdr3_aa cdr3_nt
NA TRBJ2-7 TRBV7-8 once 14 CASSFSRGPYEQYF TGTGCCAGCAGCTTTTCCAGGGGACCTTACGAGCAGTACTTC
NA TRBJ1-1 TRBV28 NA 16 CASSRTQFFFSAEAFF TGTGCCAGCAGTCGGACTCAGTTCTTTTTTTCCGCTGAAGCTTTCTTT
NA TRBJ1-4 TRBV5-1 once 15 CASSLHRTTNEKLFF TGCGCCAGCAGCTTGCACAGGACAACTAATGAAAAACTGTTTTTT
TRBD2 TRBJ2-5 TRBV5-5 NA 17 CASSALTSGRAQETQYF TGTGCCAGCAGCGCCCTGACTAGCGGGAGGGCCCAAGAGACCCAGTACTTC
TRBD1 TRBJ2-7 TRBV27 once 13 CAIYDRGPYEQYF TGTGCCATCTACGACAGGGGCCCCTACGAGCAGTACTTC
TRBD1 TRBJ1-1 TRBV9 NA 14 CASSGETGDTEAFF TGTGCCAGCAGTGGGGAGACAGGGGACACTGAAGCTTTCTTT
NA TRBJ1-4 TRBV7-9 NA 16 CASSSLNRETNEKLFF TGTGCCAGCAGCTCCTTAAATAGGGAGACTAATGAAAAACTGTTTTTT
TRBD1 TRBJ2-3 TRBV11-2 NA 16 CASSPPGTGTADTQYF TGTGCCAGCAGCCCCCCCGGGACAGGGACAGCAGATACGCAGTATTTT
TRBD1 TRBJ1-3 TRBV6-5 NA 16 CASSYYRGTSGNTIYF TGTGCCAGCAGTTATTACAGGGGAACCTCTGGAAACACCATATATTTT
TRBD2 TRBJ2-1 TRBV27 few 19 CATSEGSSGSPGSYNEQFF TGTGCCACCAGCGAGGGATCTAGCGGGAGTCCTGGCTCCTACAATGAGCAGTTCTTC
NA TRBJ2-7 TRBV30 NA 13 CAGLLANYHEQYF TGTGCCGGACTCCTAGCAAACTACCACGAGCAGTACTTC
TRBD1 TRBJ2-5 TRBV15 NA 16 CATSRDGRTGGETQYF TGTGCCACCAGCAGAGACGGTAGGACAGGGGGAGAGACCCAGTACTTC
NA TRBJ2-1 TRBV19 once 18 CASSIFPAVGTLGNEQFF TGTGCCAGTAGTATATTTCCAGCGGTAGGAACCTTAGGCAATGAGCAGTTCTTC
NA TRBJ1-3 TRBV18 NA 18 CASSPLPRQQGSGNTIYF TGTGCCAGCTCACCACTTCCGAGACAGCAAGGCTCTGGAAACACCATATATTTT
TRBD1 TRBJ1-2 TRBV9 few 14 CASSVGQGANGYTF TGTGCCAGCAGCGTAGGACAGGGGGCGAACGGCTACACCTTC
TRBD1 TRBJ2-1 TRBV15 medium-sized 13 CATRDRGFNEQFF TGTGCCACCAGGGACAGGGGGTTTAATGAGCAGTTCTTC
NA TRBJ1-2 TRBV28 NA 14 CASRNTATPYGYTF TGTGCCAGCAGAAATACAGCTACCCCCTATGGCTACACCTTC
TRBD2 TRBJ2-3 TRBV27 NA 15 CASSWDGRAEDTQYF TGTGCCAGCAGTTGGGACGGGAGGGCCGAAGATACGCAGTATTTT
TRBD2 TRBJ2-2 TRBV7-4 NA 17 CASRFGTSGGFTGELFF TGTGCCAGCAGATTCGGGACTAGCGGGGGGTTCACCGGGGAGCTGTTTTTT
TRBD2 TRBJ2-5 TRBV30 NA 13 CACDGGARETQYF TGTGCCTGTGACGGGGGGGCCCGAGAGACCCAGTACTTC
NA TRBJ1-1 TRBV19 few 13 CASSIPANTEAFF TGTGCCAGTAGTATACCAGCGAACACTGAAGCTTTCTTT
NA TRBJ1-2 TRBV15 once 18 CATSRDRDKGRSNYGYTF TGTGCCACCAGCAGAGACCGGGACAAGGGTCGTTCAAACTATGGCTACACCTTC
NA TRBJ2-6 TRBV5-1 once 13 CASSLAGANVLTF TGCGCCAGCAGCTTGGCAGGGGCCAACGTCCTGACTTTC
NA TRBJ2-2 TRBV7-2 NA 13 CASSYGPTGELFF TGTGCCAGCAGCTATGGTCCTACCGGGGAGCTGTTTTTT
NA TRBJ1-5 TRBV6-6 NA 16 CASSYSRFNSNQPQHF TGTGCCAGCAGTTACTCGAGGTTTAATAGCAATCAGCCCCAGCATTTT
TRBD2 TRBJ2-2 TRBV9 NA 15 CASSFLAGRSGELFF TGTGCCAGCAGCTTTCTAGCGGGGCGGTCCGGGGAGCTGTTTTTT
TRBD1 TRBJ2-5 TRBV9 NA 15 CASSLRTGERETQYF TGTGCCAGCAGCCTCCGGACAGGGGAGAGAGAGACCCAGTACTTC
NA TRBJ1-2 TRBV27 NA 14 CASSLTSSNYGYTF TGTGCCAGCAGTTTGACGTCCAGTAACTATGGCTACACCTTC
NA TRBJ2-2 TRBV30 NA 13 CAWSLSSAGELFF TGTGCCTGGAGTCTTTCCTCTGCCGGGGAGCTGTTTTTT
NA TRBJ1-1 TRBV11-1 NA 14 CASSFPEGSTEAFF TGTGCCAGCAGCTTCCCGGAGGGGAGTACTGAAGCTTTCTTT
NA TRBJ2-5 TRBV29-1 NA 11 CSVMMSETQYF TGCAGCGTCATGATGTCAGAGACCCAGTACTTC
NA TRBJ2-3 TRBV2 NA 14 CASSALVGTDTQYF TGTGCCAGCAGTGCCCTGGTGGGCACAGATACGCAGTATTTT
NA TRBJ1-1 TRBV6-5 once 14 CASSYSGLVTEAFF TGTGCCAGCAGTTACTCAGGGCTAGTCACTGAAGCTTTCTTT
TRBD1 TRBJ1-4 TRBV7-9 NA 16 CASSPPFGDRDEKLFF TGTGCCAGCAGCCCACCCTTTGGGGACAGGGATGAAAAACTGTTTTTT
NA TRBJ1-1 TRBV27 NA 13 CASGTYRDTEAFF TGTGCCAGCGGTACATATAGGGACACTGAAGCTTTCTTT
TRBD2 TRBJ2-7 TRBV6-5 NA 13 CASSYERGYEQYF TGTGCCAGCAGTTACGAGCGGGGCTACGAGCAGTACTTC
NA TRBJ2-2 TRBV7-2 NA 15 CASSLGLTAVRELFF TGTGCCAGCAGCTTAGGACTGACGGCCGTAAGGGAGCTGTTTTTT
NA TRBJ2-1 TRBV10-3 NA 12 CAIKDRNNEQFF TGTGCCATCAAGGACAGAAACAATGAGCAGTTCTTC
NA TRBJ2-5 TRBV19 NA 17 CARFRESAKLGKETQYF TGTGCCAGATTCCGGGAATCGGCGAAACTGGGAAAAGAGACCCAGTACTTC
NA TRBJ2-1 TRBV7-9 few 15 CASSPGKVRVNEQFF TGTGCCAGCAGCCCGGGGAAGGTTCGGGTCAATGAGCAGTTCTTC
TRBD1 TRBJ1-4 TRBV11-2 once 15 CASSLQGGGNEKLFF TGTGCCAGCAGCTTACAAGGGGGCGGTAATGAAAAACTGTTTTTT
NA TRBJ1-4 TRBV6-5 NA 14 CASSYAGTNEKLFF TGTGCCAGCAGTTACGCTGGGACTAATGAAAAACTGTTTTTT
NA TRBJ1-5 TRBV5-5 NA 13 CASMGDLNQPQHF TGTGCCAGCATGGGAGACTTGAATCAGCCCCAGCATTTT
NA TRBJ1-2 TRBV11-2 NA 13 CASSLGWTYGYTF TGTGCCAGCAGCTTAGGTTGGACCTATGGCTACACCTTC
NA TRBJ1-5 TRBV5-6 few 13 CASSPTGNQPQHF TGTGCCAGCAGCCCTACAGGGAATCAGCCCCAGCATTTT
NA TRBJ1-1 TRBV11-1 NA 14 CASSLHSRNTEAFF TGTGCCAGCAGCTTACATAGTAGGAACACTGAAGCTTTCTTT
TRBD2 TRBJ2-2 TRBV5-1 NA 19 CASSLASLAGVGRPGELFF TGCGCCAGCAGCTTGGCCTCACTAGCGGGGGTAGGTCGTCCCGGGGAGCTGTTTTTT
NA TRBJ1-1 TRBV15 NA 16 CATSSDSITVNTEAFF TGTGCCACCAGCAGTGACTCGATTACCGTGAACACTGAAGCTTTCTTT
TRBD1 TRBJ2-1 TRBV29-1 NA 12 CSDLTGYNEQFF TGCAGCGACCTGACAGGGTACAATGAGCAGTTCTTC
TRBD1 TRBJ2-7 TRBV4-3 NA 15 CASSQDRTGSYEQYF TGCGCCAGCAGCCAAGACAGGACAGGCTCCTACGAGCAGTACTTC
NA TRBJ2-2 TRBV11-2 NA 12 CASSSGTRELFF TGTGCCAGCAGCTCAGGGACACGGGAGCTGTTTTTT
NA TRBJ2-2 TRBV2 NA 19 CASSEPEGGTAFFTGELFF TGTGCCAGCAGTGAACCTGAGGGGGGGACCGCATTTTTCACCGGGGAGCTGTTTTTT
NA TRBJ1-6 TRBV4-3 NA 15 CASSQEAQVNSPLHF TGCGCCAGCAGCCAAGAGGCACAGGTCAATTCACCCCTCCACTTT
NA TRBJ2-7 TRBV15 medium-sized 14 CATSVRDGGNEQYF TGTGCCACCAGCGTCCGGGACGGTGGCAACGAGCAGTACTTC